The clone carrying this T cell receptor beta chain occurred a few times. Its antigen is unknown. The data were obtained in a study of T cell repertoires in cytomegalovirus infection. This CDR3 is built from 15 residues. Germline values: CDR1 MNHEY, CDR2 SVGEGT. With 6 bases removed from V and 8 bases from J, the gap between germline ends came to 20 bases. TCRdb re-analysed the reads in MiXCR, keeping a single row per CDR3 protein. The sample yields around 430,000 distinct CDR3 sequences, approximately 42% seen once. V is TRBV6-2 or TRBV6-3 and J is TRBJ2-1; D ambiguous. The sequencing here drew on cultured PBMCs, taken from culture after CMV antigen stimulation. The receptor was isolated from a human donor in good health (CMV status not recorded). Some clones in this sample may be carry-over from other donors' samples. This CDR3 is CASSLDPAGAYEQFF. CDR3 DNA sequence: TGTGCCAGCAGCCTTGACCCGGCAGGAGCGTATGAGCAGTTCTTC.